Presented here are 30 T cell receptor beta chains from one specimen sequenced in a study of T cells in localized non-small cell lung cancer. The assay was immunoSEQ multiplex PCR, and TCRdb's table has in-frame clones only and misses some. The sample holds 35,000 to 40,000 clones, about 87% seen once. The source material was peripheral blood, sampled before any cancer treatment. These TCRs come from a woman aged 40-70 years with stage I lung adenocarcinoma.

The chain carries TRBV6-1 and TRBJ1-1; D not resolved. The germline V gene encodes CDR1 MNHNS and CDR2 SASEGT. Trimming stripped 10 bases from V and 4 bases from J, with 13 bases between. The CDR3 is made up of 12 amino acids. The CDR3 loop is CATWWQSTEAFF. The CDR3 DNA follows: TGTGCCACCTGGTGGCAGAGCACTGAAGCTTTCTTT.

The J gene is TRBJ1-1, the V gene TRBV20-1; D is unclear. CDR3 length equals 9 residues. The germline V gene has CDR1 DFQATT and CDR2 SNEGSKA (reference sequence). The V end was cut by 3 bases, the J end by 11 bases, with 7 bases between. CDR3: CSASSPAFF. CDR3 nucleotide sequence: TGCAGTGCTAGCTCCCCGGCTTTCTTT.

The V and J genes are TRBV6-5 and TRBJ2-7; D perhaps matches TRBD1 (6 bases). Germline V CDR1 and CDR2: MNHEY, SVGAGI. The CDR3 extends over 15 amino acids. V was cut by 2 bases and J by 6 bases, with 17 bases left in between. The CDR3 region has the DNA TGTGCCAGCAGTTACGGGGGCAGGGGACGATCCGAGCAGTACTTC. It specifies CASSYGGRGRSEQYF.

DNA of the CDR3: TGTGCCAGCTCACCAGGGCGGATCCAAGAGACCCAGTACTTC. Translation gives CASSPGRIQETQYF. J is TRBJ2-5 and V is TRBV18; D ambiguous. The CDR3 sequence is 14 residues long. The V end was cut by 2 bases, the J end by 1 base, with 8 bases between. The germline CDR1 and CDR2 sequences are KGHSH and LQKENI.

The genes are TRBV7-2 and TRBJ2-2; TRBD1 matches at 9 bases. From germline, CDR1 is SGHTA and CDR2 FQGNSA. V lost 5 bases and J lost 5; bases outside the gene matches: 9. The CDR3 is 16 residues long. CDR3 loop: CASSPQGAYGTGELFF. The CDR3, as DNA: TGTGCCAGCAGCCCACAGGGGGCCTATGGGACCGGGGAGCTGTTTTTT.

V and J are TRBV5-1 and TRBJ2-7; either TRBD1 or TRBD2 may supply D (5 bases each). Germline lookup yields CDR1 SGHRS and CDR2 YFSETQ. The CDR3 runs 14 residues. V lost 1 base, J lost 3 bases, and 11 bases lay in between. CDR3 loop: CASSLPGTLYEQYF. CDR3 bases: TGCGCCAGCAGCTTGCCGGGGACCCTCTACGAGCAGTACTTC.

The J gene is TRBJ1-2, the V gene TRBV4-1, with D unresolved. The V gene lost 1 base and the J gene lost 6 bases, with 12 bases spanning the gap. Germline V CDR1 and CDR2: MGHRA, YSYEKL. The CDR3 is made up of 14 amino acids. The CDR3 sequence: CASSQGHSGDGYTF. CDR3 bases: TGCGCCAGCAGCCAAGGGCACAGCGGCGATGGCTACACCTTC.

This chain connects TRBV2 to TRBJ2-1, with 8 bases matching TRBD2. The CDR3 covers 15 residues. CDR1 and CDR2 from the germline V gene are SNHLY and FYNNEI. The V gene end was trimmed by 6 bases and the J gene end by 5 bases; junction bases not matched to a gene: 9. The CDR3 coding sequence is TGTGCCAGCAGCGGCCGGACTAGCTTGAACAATGAGCAGTTCTTC. Its translation: CASSGRTSLNNEQFF.

The DNA for the CDR3 is TGTGCCAGCAGCAAAGCCTACCGGGGGGCTGGAAATGAAAAACTGTTTTTT. Protein: CASSKAYRGAGNEKLFF. The rearrangement links TRBV21-1 to TRBJ1-4. TRBV21-1 is a pseudogene. CDR3 length equals 17 residues.

This clone was counted once. The chain combines TRBV6-1 with TRBJ2-1; 8 bases match TRBD1. V dropped 7 bases and J dropped 9; count of bases not matched to a gene: 8. CDR3 length: 13 amino acids. CDR1 and CDR2 from the germline V gene are MNHNS and SASEGT. CDR3 sequence reads: CASTDRVIGEQFF. The CDR3 DNA reads as TGTGCCAGCACGGACAGGGTTATTGGTGAGCAGTTCTTC.

The V and J genes are TRBV6-5 and TRBJ2-7, with 10 positions matching TRBD1. Germline V lookup: CDR1 MNHEY, CDR2 SVGAGI. This CDR3 contains 15 residues. The junction had 5 bases not matched to a gene; V was cut back by 0 bases and J by 6 bases. CDR3: CASSYSPRDRGEQYF. CDR3 nucleotide sequence: TGTGCCAGCAGTTACTCCCCCCGGGACAGGGGCGAGCAGTACTTC.

This chain connects TRBV10-3 to TRBJ2-3; possible D gene TRBD2, 6 bases. The V end was cut by 6 bases, the J end by 0 bases, with 16 bases between. The length of the CDR3 is 16 residues. The germline V gene encodes CDR1 ENHRY and CDR2 SYGVKD. As DNA, the CDR3 is TGTGCCATCAGCCGAACTACTAGCACCAGCACAGATACGCAGTATTTT. Translated, it gives CAISRTTSTSTDTQYF.

The chain recombines TRBV30 with TRBJ2-7; weak D call: TRBD1 (5 bases). Germline V lookup: CDR1 GTSNPN, CDR2 SVGIG (reference sequence). There are 12 residues in the CDR3. V lost 4 bases to trimming and J lost 3 bases, with 10 bases between them. CDR3: CAWTGSGYEQYF. The CDR3 DNA reads as TGTGCCTGGACAGGGTCGGGCTACGAGCAGTACTTC.

The CDR3 reads CASWGGDTQYF. CDR3 sequence (DNA): TGTGCCAGTTGGGGGGGGGATACGCAGTATTTT. The rearrangement uses TRBV19 and TRBJ2-3, with 7 bases that match TRBD2. The V gene's germline CDR1 is LNHDA and CDR2 SQIVND (reference sequence). CDR3 size: 11 residues. The J segment lost 6 bases and the V segment lost 8 bases, leaving 2 bases of the junction unmatched.

V usage is TRBV27 and J usage is TRBJ1-2, with 7 positions matching TRBD1. Per the germline V gene, CDR1 is MNHEY and CDR2 is SMNVEV (reference sequence). Trimming at V came to 0 bases and at J to 3 bases, leaving 1 base not matched to a gene. There are 14 residues in the CDR3. CDR3 DNA: TGTGCCAGCAGTTTATCAGGGGGCGACTATGGCTACACCTTC. It yields the protein CASSLSGGDYGYTF.

V gene TRBV4-1 combines with J gene TRBJ2-4, with a possible D match to TRBD2 (5 bases). With 2 bases removed from V and 3 bases from J, the gap between germline ends came to 14 bases. Germline assignment: CDR1 MGHRA and CDR2 YSYEKL. The CDR3 runs to 16 residues. The CDR3 nucleotides are TGCGCCAGCAGCCAACCGAGGGATTTCGGCAAAAACATTCAGTACTTC. Translating gives CASSQPRDFGKNIQYF.

The chain employs TRBV19 and TRBJ2-2, with 8 bases matching TRBD1. The CDR3 runs 16 residues. With V trimmed by 5 bases and J by 1 base, 6 bases remained unmatched. CDR1 and CDR2 (germline): LNHDA, SQIVND (reference sequence). CDR3 region: CASSLIGTGNTGELFF. The CDR3 DNA sequence: TGTGCCAGTAGTCTGATCGGGACAGGGAACACCGGGGAGCTGTTTTTT.

V usage is TRBV6-1 and J usage is TRBJ2-5; maybe TRBD1 (6 bases). V was clipped by 3 bases and J by 2 bases, with 19 bases between them. CDR3 length: 17 amino acids. Germline V CDR1 and CDR2: MNHNS, SASEGT. The CDR3 spells CASSEGSSGVGQETQYF. DNA of the CDR3: TGTGCCAGCAGTGAGGGCTCCTCAGGGGTGGGACAAGAGACCCAGTACTTC.

J is TRBJ1-1 and V is TRBV23-1; 8 nucleotides agree with TRBD1. TRBV23-1 carries the ORF label, with uncertain function. This CDR3 spans 15 amino acids. V lost 2 bases, J lost 1 base, and 3 bases stayed unmatched. The CDR3 region has the DNA TGCGCCAGCAGTCAAAGGACAGGGAAGAACACTGAAGCTTTCTTT. It specifies CASSQRTGKNTEAFF.

The rearrangement links TRBV7-9 to TRBJ2-7; possible D gene TRBD2, 5 bases. The germline V gene encodes CDR1 SEHNR and CDR2 FQNEAQ (reference sequence). The CDR3 runs to 13 residues. Trimming left V 5 bases short and J 6 bases short, with 14 bases between. The CDR3 nucleotides are TGTGCCAGCAGCCCCCGGGGAGAACCCGAGCAGTACTTC. Translating it yields CASSPRGEPEQYF.

This clone was counted between two and nine times. The chain is built from TRBV7-9 and TRBJ1-5; D gene ambiguous. The ends were cut back, 0 bases at V and 1 base at J, with 1 base in the middle. This CDR3 spans 13 amino acids. Germline values: CDR1 SEHNR, CDR2 FQNEAQ (reference sequence). The CDR3 bases are TGTGCCAGCAGCTTAGCCAGCAATCAGCCCCAGCATTTT. Translation gives CASSLASNQPQHF.

This clone was seen only once. The rearrangement joins TRBV10-3 to TRBJ2-5; 13 bases agree with TRBD2. Trimming removed 3 bases from V and 5 bases from J; junction bases left unmatched: 6. Germline CDR1 ENHRY, CDR2 SYGVKD. This CDR3 contains 16 residues. This CDR3 is CAISEGGTSGAETQYF. Here the CDR3 DNA reads TGTGCCATCAGTGAAGGGGGGACTAGCGGGGCGGAGACCCAGTACTTC.

The genes are TRBV2 and TRBJ2-3; D is uncertain. CDR3 length: 15 residues. Germline V lookup: CDR1 SNHLY, CDR2 FYNNEI. Trimming left V 7 bases short and J 1 base short, with 15 bases between. CDR3 sequence (DNA): TGTGCCAGCATTCCCGCCCATAGTGGCACAGATACGCAGTATTTT. Its protein product is CASIPAHSGTDTQYF.

The chain recombines TRBV6-1 with TRBJ1-4; D is unclear. Trimming cost V 11 bases and J 0 bases, with 10 bases left between them. This CDR3 has 13 amino acids. CDR1 and CDR2 (germline): MNHNS, SASEGT. The CDR3 region has the DNA TGTGCCGTACCAGTCTCAACTAATGAAAAACTGTTTTTT. The encoded protein is CAVPVSTNEKLFF.

This chain joins TRBV5-1 and TRBJ1-1; 9 bases are shared with TRBD1. The CDR3 length is 14 residues. V lost 4 bases, J lost 4 bases, and 5 bases stayed unmatched. Germline lookup yields CDR1 SGHRS and CDR2 YFSETQ. CDR3 region: CASSETGGVTEAFF. CDR3 in DNA: TGCGCCAGCAGCGAAACAGGGGGCGTCACTGAAGCTTTCTTT. Filled out from reference TRBV5-1 and TRBJ1-1, the complete variable domain reads KAGVTQTPRYLIKTRGQQVTLSCSPISGHRSVSWYQQTPGQGLQFLFEYFSETQRNKGNFPGRFSGRQFSNSRSEMNVSTLELGDSALYLCASSETGGVTEAFFGQGTRLTVV.

The chain joins TRBV2 to TRBJ1-1, with TRBD1 identical over 7 bases. Looked up from germline, CDR1 is SNHLY and CDR2 is FYNNEI. V was clipped by 6 bases and J by 3 bases; unmatched bases: 4. The length of the CDR3 is 13 residues. CDR3 in amino acids: CASSETGYTEAFF. In DNA, the CDR3 is TGTGCCAGCAGCGAGACAGGGTACACTGAAGCTTTCTTT.

A single count supports this clone. The V and J genes are TRBV5-1 and TRBJ2-3, with 11 nucleotides matching TRBD2. Per the germline V gene, CDR1 is SGHRS and CDR2 is YFSETQ. The CDR3 has 14 residues. After removal of 4 bases from V and 8 bases from J, the junction contained 6 bases not matched to a gene. CDR3 loop: CASSTGTSGITQYF. The CDR3 region has the DNA TGCGCCAGCAGCACCGGGACTAGCGGCATTACGCAGTATTTT.

The gene calls are TRBV6-1 and TRBJ1-5, with 10 bases aligning to TRBD1. Germline CDR1 is MNHNS and CDR2 is SASEGT. There are 13 residues in the CDR3. V dropped 10 bases and J dropped 5; count of bases not matched to a gene: 5. CDR3 protein: CATVGTGDQPQHF. The CDR3 nucleotides read TGTGCCACGGTTGGGACAGGGGATCAGCCCCAGCATTTT.

The chain combines TRBV9 with TRBJ2-5; TRBD1 matches at 10 bases. Per the germline V gene, CDR1 is SGDLS and CDR2 is YYNGEE. V lost 2 bases to trimming and J lost 4 bases; unmatched junction nucleotides: 2. This CDR3 has 14 residues. CDR3 sequence reads: CASSVRTGGETQYF. DNA for the CDR3: TGTGCCAGCAGCGTCAGGACAGGGGGAGAGACCCAGTACTTC.

This sequence joins TRBV2 and TRBJ1-5; no definite D call. Germline V gene lookup returns CDR1 SNHLY and CDR2 FYNNEI. Trimming removed 8 bases from V and 3 bases from J, with 11 bases in between. This CDR3 is built from 13 residues. CDR3 region: CASVREYNQPQHF. DNA of the CDR3: TGTGCCAGCGTCCGAGAATACAATCAGCCCCAGCATTTT.